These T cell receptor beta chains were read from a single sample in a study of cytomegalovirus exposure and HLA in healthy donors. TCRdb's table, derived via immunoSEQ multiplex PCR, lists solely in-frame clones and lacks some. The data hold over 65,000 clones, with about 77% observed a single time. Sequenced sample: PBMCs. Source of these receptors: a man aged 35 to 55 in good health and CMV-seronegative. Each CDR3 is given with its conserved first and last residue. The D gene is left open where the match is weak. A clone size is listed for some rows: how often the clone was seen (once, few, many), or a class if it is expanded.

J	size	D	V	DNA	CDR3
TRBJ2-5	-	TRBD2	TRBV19	TGTGCCAGTAGTCCTAGCGGGAGAATCCAAGAGACCCAGTACTTC	CASSPSGRIQETQYF
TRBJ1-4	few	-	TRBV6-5	TGTGCCAGCAGTTACTCATTCCAGGGCGGTAATGAAAAACTGTTTTTT	CASSYSFQGGNEKLFF
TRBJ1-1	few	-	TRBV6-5	TGTGCCAGCAGTTACTCGACTAAGAACACTGAAGCTTTCTTT	CASSYSTKNTEAFF
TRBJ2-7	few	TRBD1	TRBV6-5	TGTGCCAGCAGCCCTGGACAGGGGAGGAACGAGCAGTACTTC	CASSPGQGRNEQYF
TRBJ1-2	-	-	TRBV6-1	TGTGCCAGCAGTCTGAACTATGGCTACACCTTC	CASSLNYGYTF
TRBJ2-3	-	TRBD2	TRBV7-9	TGTTCCAGCAGCTTATGGGAGCGGGGTAGCACAGATACGCAGTATTTT	CSSSLWERGSTDTQYF
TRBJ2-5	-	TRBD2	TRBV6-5	TGTGCCACCAGTTCCTTTAGCGGGGGGGTTTCGGAGCAGTACTTC	CATSSFSGGVSEQYF
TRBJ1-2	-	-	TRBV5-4	TGTGCCAGCAGCTCCCCCGGGAACAACTATGGCTACACCTTC	CASSSPGNNYGYTF
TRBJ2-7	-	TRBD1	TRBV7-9	TGTGCCAGCAGTCCCCCTGTCGGGACAGGGGGCGCATACGAGCAGTACTTC	CASSPPVGTGGAYEQYF
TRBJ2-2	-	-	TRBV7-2	TGTGCCAGCAGCCGGGGTTCTCCCGGGGAGCTGTTTTTT	CASSRGSPGELFF
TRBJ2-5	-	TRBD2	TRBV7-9	TGTGCCAGCAGACTAGCGGGGGGACAAGAGACCCAGTACTTC	CASRLAGGQETQYF
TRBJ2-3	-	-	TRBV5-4	TGTGCCAGCAGCCTTCCTGGAGGGAGCACAGATACGCAGTATTTT	CASSLPGGSTDTQYF
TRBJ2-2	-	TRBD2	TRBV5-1	TGCGCCAGCAGCTTTCTAGCGGGAGCCCCAGCCGGGGAGCTGTTTTTT	CASSFLAGAPAGELFF
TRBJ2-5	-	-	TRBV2	TGTGCCAGCACCCTCCAAGAGACCCAGTACTTC	CASTLQETQYF
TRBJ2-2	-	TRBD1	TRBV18	TGTGCCAGCTCACCTGGGGACAGGAGGAACACCGGGGAGCTGTTTTTT	CASSPGDRRNTGELFF
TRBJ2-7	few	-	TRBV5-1	TGCGCCAGCAGCTTGTATGAGAGGTCAGGGTACGAGCAGTACTTC	CASSLYERSGYEQYF
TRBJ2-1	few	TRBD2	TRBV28	TGTGCCAGCCGTACCCCCGGGGGGTCCTACAATGAGCAGTTCTTC	CASRTPGGSYNEQFF
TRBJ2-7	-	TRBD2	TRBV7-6	TGTGCCAGCAGCTTAAGGGAGGGCCTAAACGAGCAGTACTTC	CASSLREGLNEQYF
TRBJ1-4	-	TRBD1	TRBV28	TGTGCCAGCAGTTTATGGAATCCGGGACAGAAGAATGAAAAACTGTTTTTT	CASSLWNPGQKNEKLFF
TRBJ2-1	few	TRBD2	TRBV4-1	TGCGCCAGCTCAAGAGGGCTAGCGGGAGTCCGCAATGAGCAGTTCTTC	CASSRGLAGVRNEQFF
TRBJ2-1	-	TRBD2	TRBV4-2	TGTGCCAGCACCCAGGGACTAGCGGGAGGGAAGGGGGGGCAGTTCTTC	CASTQGLAGGKGGQFF
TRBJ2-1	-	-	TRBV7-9	TGTGCCAGCAGCCGCCTGGGGGCGATAAGCTCCTACAATGAGCAGTTCTTC	CASSRLGAISSYNEQFF
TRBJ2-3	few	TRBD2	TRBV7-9	TGTGCCAGCAGCTTTGCGGGGGCAGATACGCAGTATTTT	CASSFAGADTQYF
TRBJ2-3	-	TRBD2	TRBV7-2	TGTGCCAGCAACGGACCGGGGGGGAACACAGATACGCAGTATTTT	CASNGPGGNTDTQYF
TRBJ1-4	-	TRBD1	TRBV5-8	TGTGCCAGCAGCCCGGAGGGGGCGCGGACTAATGAAAAACTGTTTTTT	CASSPEGARTNEKLFF
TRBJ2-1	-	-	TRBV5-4	TGTGCCAGCAGCTTGGGAGAGCCCAATGAGCAGTTCTTC	CASSLGEPNEQFF
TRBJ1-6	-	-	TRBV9	TGTGCCAGCAGCGCTTTGGGGCCACCCCCCCACTTT	CASSALGPPPHF